This TCR beta chain appears in the sequencing data of a study of shared clonotypes between healthy human individuals. The CDR3 covers 15 residues. Between the trimmed V and J ends, which lost 1 base and 3 bases, there was a span of 7 bases. Germline CDR1 is SGHDN and CDR2 is FVKESK. In this sample, this clone turned up many times. The protocol was immunoSEQ multiplex PCR, while the TCRdb copy is restricted to in-frame clones and leaves out a portion. The data contain about 1 million clones, approximately 72% of them seen just once; the ten biggest clones take up less than 1.5%. Sequenced sample: memory CD4+ T cells sorted from blood. Subset here: CD45RA-negative fraction. This receptor was identified in a man between 18 and 29 years old in good health. The chain joins TRBV14 to TRBJ2-6; D call uncertain. CDR3 in amino acids: CASSQGVGGANVLTF. CDR3 nucleotide sequence: TGTGCCAGCAGCCAAGGAGTTGGTGGGGCCAACGTCCTGACTTTC.